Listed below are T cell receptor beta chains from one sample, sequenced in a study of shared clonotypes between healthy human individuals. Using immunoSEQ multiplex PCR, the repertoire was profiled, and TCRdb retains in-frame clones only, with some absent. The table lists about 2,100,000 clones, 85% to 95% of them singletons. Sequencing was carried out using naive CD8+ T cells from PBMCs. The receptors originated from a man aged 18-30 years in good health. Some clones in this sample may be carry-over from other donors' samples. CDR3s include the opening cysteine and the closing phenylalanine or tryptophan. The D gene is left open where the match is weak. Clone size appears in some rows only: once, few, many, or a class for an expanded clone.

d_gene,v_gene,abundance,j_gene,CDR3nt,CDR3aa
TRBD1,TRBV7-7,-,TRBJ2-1,TGTGCCAGCAGCTTAGGGGCAGGGGGCCATTACAATGAGCAGTTCTTC,CASSLGAGGHYNEQFF
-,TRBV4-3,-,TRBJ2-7,TGCGCCAGCAGCCCGTCCTTTGCAGGGACCTACGAGCAGTACTTC,CASSPSFAGTYEQYF
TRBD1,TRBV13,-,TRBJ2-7,TGTGCCAGCAGCCATCTGGGACAGGCGACCTACGAGCAGTACTTC,CASSHLGQATYEQYF
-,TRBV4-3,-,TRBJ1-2,TGCGCCAGCAGCCAAGACGGTGAGGGTTACTATGGCTACACCTTC,CASSQDGEGYYGYTF
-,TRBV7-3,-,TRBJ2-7,TGTGCCAGCAGCACCCAAGGCGGGACAGATACCTACGAGCAGTACTTC,CASSTQGGTDTYEQYF
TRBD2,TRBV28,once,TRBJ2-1,TGTGCCAGCAGCCCGGGACTAACCTACAATGAGCAGTTCTTC,CASSPGLTYNEQFF
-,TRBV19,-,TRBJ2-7,TGTGCCAGTAGTGGGCCGCCCGAATGGGAGCAGTACTTC,CASSGPPEWEQYF
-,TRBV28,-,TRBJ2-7,TGTGCCAGCAGTCCCGACAGACCCGAGCAGTACTTC,CASSPDRPEQYF
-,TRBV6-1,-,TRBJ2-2,TGTGCCAGCAGGCCAGGGACCGGGGAGCTGTTTTTT,CASRPGTGELFF
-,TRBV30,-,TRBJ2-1,TGTGCCTGGAGTGTGGCCACTTACAATGAGCAGTTCTTC,CAWSVATYNEQFF
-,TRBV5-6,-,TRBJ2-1,TGTGCCAGCAGCGATCCGCTAGGGGTGCAGTTCTTC,CASSDPLGVQFF
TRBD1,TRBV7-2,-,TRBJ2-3,TGTGCCAGCAGCTTAAGGACAGGAGCATCAGATACGCAGTATTTT,CASSLRTGASDTQYF
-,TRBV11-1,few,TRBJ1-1,TGTGCCAGCAGCCCGTATTCGGTCACTGAAGCTTTCTTT,CASSPYSVTEAFF
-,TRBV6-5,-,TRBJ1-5,TGTGCCAGCAGTTTCGGCCTTAGTGGTCAGCCCCAGCATTTT,CASSFGLSGQPQHF
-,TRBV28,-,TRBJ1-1,TGTGCCAGCAGCTTTGTGAACACTGAAGCTTTCTTT,CASSFVNTEAFF
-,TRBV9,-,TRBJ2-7,TGTGCCAGCAGCCCCGGGGGCAGGGTTTGGAACGAGCAGTACTTC,CASSPGGRVWNEQYF
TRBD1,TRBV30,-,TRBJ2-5,TGTGCCTGGAGTGCCCACTTACAGGGGGCCGGAGAGACCCAGTACTTC,CAWSAHLQGAGETQYF
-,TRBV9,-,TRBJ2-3,TGTGCCAGCAGCGTAGAAGCAGGGAGAGATACGCAGTATTTT,CASSVEAGRDTQYF
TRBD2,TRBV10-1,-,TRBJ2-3,TGCGCCAGCAGTGAGTGGGGGACTACAACAGATACGCAGTATTTT,CASSEWGTTTDTQYF
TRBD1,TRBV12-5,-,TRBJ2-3,TGTGCTAGTGGTCGGGACAGGGTCACAGATACGCAGTATTTT,CASGRDRVTDTQYF
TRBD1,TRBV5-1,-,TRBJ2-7,TGCGCCAGCAGCTGGGGACAGCAACACTACGAGCAGTACTTC,CASSWGQQHYEQYF
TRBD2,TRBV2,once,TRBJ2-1,TGTGCCAGCAGTGATCAAAAAAGCGGGAGGGGCAATGAGCAGTTCTTC,CASSDQKSGRGNEQFF
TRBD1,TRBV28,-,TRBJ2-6,TGTGCCAGCAGTAAAGGGAGTTTTCGGGACAGGGGGCCTGGGGCCAACGTCCTGACTTTC,CASSKGSFRDRGPGANVLTF
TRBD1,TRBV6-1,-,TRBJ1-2,TGTGCCAGCAGTGAAGGGGGGCCACACAGGGGTTGGGACCCGCCGGGCTATGGCTACACCTTC,CASSEGGPHRGWDPPGYGYTF
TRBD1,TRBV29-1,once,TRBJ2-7,TGCAGCGTTACGACAGGGGTCGAGCAGTACTTC,CSVTTGVEQYF
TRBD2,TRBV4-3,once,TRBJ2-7,TGCGCCAGCAGCCAAGTGGGGGAGGGACGGAACTACGAGCAGTACTTC,CASSQVGEGRNYEQYF
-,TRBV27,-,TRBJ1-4,TGTGCCAGCAGCTCACAGGGATATGCAACTAATGAAAAACTGTTTTTT,CASSSQGYATNEKLFF
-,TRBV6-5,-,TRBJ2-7,TGTGCCAGCAGAGATGGCGGGCTCGAGCAGTACTTC,CASRDGGLEQYF
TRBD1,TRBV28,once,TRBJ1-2,TGTGCCAGCAGTGACAGGGGGCACTATGGCTACACCTTC,CASSDRGHYGYTF
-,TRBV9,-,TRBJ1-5,TGTGCCAGCAGCGTAGGGCAGGGGCCCAATCAGCCCCAGCATTTT,CASSVGQGPNQPQHF
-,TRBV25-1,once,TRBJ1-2,TGTGCCAGCAGTGATCGCGCAGGGTCTGGTGGCTACACCTTC,CASSDRAGSGGYTF
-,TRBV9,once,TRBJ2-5,TGTGCCAGCAGCCCCACGACCCTTGATATACTCTCGGAGACCCAGTACTTC,CASSPTTLDILSETQYF
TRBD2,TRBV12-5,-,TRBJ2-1,TGTGCTAGTGGTTTGATCTCGGGAGGGCCTTCCAATGAGCAGTTCTTC,CASGLISGGPSNEQFF
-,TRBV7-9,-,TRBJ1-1,TGTGCCAGCAGCTTGCTCTGGGTCGAGCCTGAAGCTTTCTTT,CASSLLWVEPEAFF
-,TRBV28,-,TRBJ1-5,TGTGCCAGCCTTCCTTGGACTGGCAATCAGCCCCAGCATTTT,CASLPWTGNQPQHF
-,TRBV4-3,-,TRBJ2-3,TGCGCCAGCAGCCAAGATTTGGCGGGAACAGATACGCAGTATTTT,CASSQDLAGTDTQYF
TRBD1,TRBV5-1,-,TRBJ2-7,TGCGCCGCTTCGAGGACAGGGTTTCTCTACGAGCAGTACTTC,CAASRTGFLYEQYF
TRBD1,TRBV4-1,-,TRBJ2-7,TGCGCCAGCAGCGATTGGACAGGCTCCTACGAGCAGTACTTC,CASSDWTGSYEQYF
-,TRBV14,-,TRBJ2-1,TGTGCCAGCAGCCCGACAAACCTGGAGCAGTTCTTC,CASSPTNLEQFF
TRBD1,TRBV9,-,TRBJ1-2,TGTGCCAGCAGCGTAGGACAGGGCGATGTATCCTACACCTTC,CASSVGQGDVSYTF
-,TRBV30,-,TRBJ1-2,TGTGCCAAGGCTGCGGGCCCGGGAGGCTACACCTTC,CAKAAGPGGYTF